Listed below are T cell receptor beta chains from one sample, sequenced in a study of shared clonotypes between healthy human individuals. Profiled with immunoSEQ multiplex PCR; TCRdb holds only in-frame clones, not every one. The sample records about 2.4 million clones, more than 90% being singletons. Sequencing was carried out using naive CD4+ T cells sorted from blood. All receptors derive from a man aged 18 to 29 in good health. The CDR3 runs from the conserved cysteine through the conserved F or W. A D gene is named only where the DNA matches it firmly. Expanded clones get a size class; other rows say once, few or many, or leave the size out.

v_gene: TRBV5-1
d_gene: -
j_gene: TRBJ2-5
abundance: -
CDR3aa: CASSSSSGSQETQYF
CDR3nt: TGCGCCAGCAGCTCATCATCCGGGTCCCAAGAGACCCAGTACTTC

v_gene: TRBV2
d_gene: TRBD1
j_gene: TRBJ2-3
abundance: -
CDR3aa: CASSDGQGGQYF
CDR3nt: TGTGCCAGCAGCGACGGACAGGGGGGGCAGTATTTT

v_gene: TRBV10-2
d_gene: TRBD1
j_gene: TRBJ1-3
abundance: -
CDR3aa: CASSEQGGSGNTIYF
CDR3nt: TGCGCCAGCAGTGAGCAGGGGGGCTCTGGAAACACCATATATTTT

v_gene: TRBV7-2
d_gene: -
j_gene: TRBJ2-7
abundance: -
CDR3aa: CASSSRWEQYF
CDR3nt: TGTGCCAGCAGCTCTAGATGGGAGCAGTACTTC

v_gene: TRBV5-5
d_gene: TRBD1
j_gene: TRBJ2-3
abundance: -
CDR3aa: CASSSGQGGDTQYF
CDR3nt: TGTGCCAGCAGCTCCGGACAGGGTGGAGATACGCAGTATTTT

v_gene: TRBV9
d_gene: -
j_gene: TRBJ1-4
abundance: -
CDR3aa: CASSVGPPNEKLFF
CDR3nt: TGTGCCAGCAGCGTAGGACCCCCCAATGAAAAACTGTTTTTT

v_gene: TRBV7-8
d_gene: -
j_gene: TRBJ2-7
abundance: -
CDR3aa: CASTAGYYEQYF
CDR3nt: TGTGCCAGCACGGCAGGCTACTACGAGCAGTACTTC

v_gene: TRBV5-4
d_gene: TRBD1
j_gene: TRBJ1-1
abundance: -
CDR3aa: CASSSMTGVNTEAFF
CDR3nt: TGTGCCAGCAGCTCAATGACAGGGGTGAACACTGAAGCTTTCTTT

v_gene: TRBV10-3
d_gene: -
j_gene: TRBJ1-5
abundance: -
CDR3aa: CAISESLPSNQPQHF
CDR3nt: TGTGCCATCAGTGAGTCGTTACCCAGCAATCAGCCCCAGCATTTT

v_gene: TRBV7-2
d_gene: -
j_gene: TRBJ2-7
abundance: once
CDR3aa: CASSFGSGTREQYF
CDR3nt: TGTGCCAGCAGCTTTGGCAGCGGGACACGCGAGCAGTACTTC

v_gene: TRBV10-3
d_gene: -
j_gene: TRBJ2-3
abundance: once
CDR3aa: CAISQGRSDTQYF
CDR3nt: TGTGCCATCAGTCAGGGGAGATCAGATACGCAGTATTTT

v_gene: TRBV2
d_gene: -
j_gene: TRBJ1-1
abundance: -
CDR3aa: CASKVNGEGTEAFF
CDR3nt: TGTGCCAGTAAAGTTAATGGGGAGGGCACTGAAGCTTTCTTT

v_gene: TRBV7-9
d_gene: TRBD2
j_gene: TRBJ2-7
abundance: -
CDR3aa: CASRLSGTSEQYF
CDR3nt: TGTGCCAGCAGACTTTCCGGGACTAGCGAGCAGTACTTC

v_gene: TRBV10-2
d_gene: TRBD2
j_gene: TRBJ2-2
abundance: -
CDR3aa: CETSGRGLYTGELFF
CDR3nt: TGCGAGACTAGCGGGAGGGGTCTCTACACCGGGGAGCTGTTTTTT

v_gene: TRBV27
d_gene: -
j_gene: TRBJ1-2
abundance: -
CDR3aa: CASSLSSGGSYGYTF
CDR3nt: TGTGCCAGCAGTTTATCGTCGGGGGGTAGCTATGGCTACACCTTC

v_gene: TRBV2
d_gene: -
j_gene: TRBJ1-4
abundance: -
CDR3aa: CASSELSGDTNEKLFF
CDR3nt: TGTGCCAGCAGTGAACTCTCAGGGGATACTAATGAAAAACTGTTTTTT

v_gene: TRBV11-2
d_gene: -
j_gene: TRBJ2-3
abundance: -
CDR3aa: CASSLDGTWADNTDTQYF
CDR3nt: TGTGCCAGCAGCTTAGATGGGACTTGGGCGGACAACACAGATACGCAGTATTTT

v_gene: TRBV7-2
d_gene: TRBD2
j_gene: TRBJ2-3
abundance: -
CDR3aa: CASSLTSVGQTQYF
CDR3nt: TGTGCCAGCAGCTTGACTAGCGTGGGACAAACGCAGTATTTT

v_gene: TRBV9
d_gene: -
j_gene: TRBJ1-2
abundance: -
CDR3aa: CASSVTRDSYGYTF
CDR3nt: TGTGCCAGCAGCGTAACCCGGGATAGCTATGGCTACACCTTC

v_gene: TRBV5-6
d_gene: TRBD1
j_gene: TRBJ2-5
abundance: -
CDR3aa: CASTRPTGNQETQYF
CDR3nt: TGTGCCAGCACCCGGCCGACAGGGAACCAAGAGACCCAGTACTTC

v_gene: TRBV19
d_gene: -
j_gene: TRBJ2-7
abundance: -
CDR3aa: CASSPWGRGSSYEQYF
CDR3nt: TGTGCCAGTAGTCCCTGGGGCAGGGGTAGCTCCTACGAGCAGTACTTC

v_gene: TRBV19
d_gene: TRBD1
j_gene: TRBJ1-4
abundance: -
CDR3aa: CASSIQGGNEKLFF
CDR3nt: TGTGCCAGTAGTATACAGGGGGGAAATGAAAAACTGTTTTTT

v_gene: TRBV6-1
d_gene: -
j_gene: TRBJ1-4
abundance: -
CDR3aa: CASNTGGDINEKLFF
CDR3nt: TGTGCCAGCAACACCGGAGGGGATATTAATGAAAAACTGTTTTTT

v_gene: TRBV2
d_gene: -
j_gene: TRBJ1-3
abundance: -
CDR3aa: CASNSGAGNTIYF
CDR3nt: TGTGCCAGCAATTCAGGGGCGGGAAACACCATATATTTT

v_gene: TRBV2
d_gene: -
j_gene: TRBJ2-7
abundance: -
CDR3aa: CASSAAYEQYF
CDR3nt: TGTGCCAGCAGTGCCGCCTACGAGCAGTACTTC

v_gene: TRBV29-1
d_gene: TRBD2
j_gene: TRBJ2-3
abundance: -
CDR3aa: CSVASGSTDTQYF
CDR3nt: TGCAGCGTCGCTAGCGGGAGCACAGATACGCAGTATTTT

v_gene: TRBV7-2
d_gene: -
j_gene: TRBJ1-2
abundance: -
CDR3aa: CASSLVSYGYTF
CDR3nt: TGTGCCAGCAGCTTAGTGTCTTATGGCTACACCTTC

v_gene: TRBV27
d_gene: -
j_gene: TRBJ2-2
abundance: -
CDR3aa: CASSRAIGELFF
CDR3nt: TGTGCCAGCAGCCGTGCGATCGGGGAGCTGTTTTTT

v_gene: TRBV19
d_gene: -
j_gene: TRBJ2-2
abundance: -
CDR3aa: CATHFSDGTGELFF
CDR3nt: TGTGCCACCCACTTTTCGGACGGGACCGGGGAGCTGTTTTTT

v_gene: TRBV19
d_gene: -
j_gene: TRBJ1-1
abundance: -
CDR3aa: CASSNRYTEAFF
CDR3nt: TGTGCCAGTAGTAACAGATACACTGAAGCTTTCTTT

v_gene: TRBV27
d_gene: -
j_gene: TRBJ2-5
abundance: -
CDR3aa: CASSLSLGRETQYF
CDR3nt: TGTGCCAGCAGTTTATCGCTAGGTAGAGAGACCCAGTACTTC

v_gene: TRBV6-1
d_gene: -
j_gene: TRBJ1-5
abundance: -
CDR3aa: CASSPAGGNQPQHF
CDR3nt: TGTGCCAGCAGTCCGGCGGGGGGAAATCAGCCCCAGCATTTT

v_gene: TRBV10-1
d_gene: -
j_gene: TRBJ2-7
abundance: few
CDR3aa: CASSESGTSYEQYF
CDR3nt: TGCGCCAGCAGTGAGTCGGGCACCTCCTACGAGCAGTACTTC

v_gene: TRBV7-3
d_gene: -
j_gene: TRBJ1-1
abundance: -
CDR3aa: CASSYQGSTEAFF
CDR3nt: TGTGCCAGCAGCTATCAGGGAAGTACTGAAGCTTTCTTT

v_gene: TRBV5-4
d_gene: -
j_gene: TRBJ2-7
abundance: -
CDR3aa: CASSNAPWTDSYEQYF
CDR3nt: TGTGCCAGCAGCAATGCCCCGTGGACAGACTCCTACGAGCAGTACTTC

v_gene: TRBV6-6
d_gene: -
j_gene: TRBJ1-1
abundance: -
CDR3aa: CASSSNSDTEAFF
CDR3nt: TGTGCCAGCAGTTCGAACAGCGACACTGAAGCTTTCTTT

v_gene: TRBV6-1
d_gene: TRBD2
j_gene: TRBJ2-3
abundance: -
CDR3aa: CASSGPGLRDTQYF
CDR3nt: TGTGCCAGCAGTGGACCGGGACTAAGGGATACGCAGTATTTT

v_gene: TRBV14
d_gene: -
j_gene: TRBJ2-3
abundance: -
CDR3aa: CASSQYSGRSTDTQYF
CDR3nt: TGTGCCAGCAGCCAATATTCCGGGAGAAGCACAGATACGCAGTATTTT

v_gene: TRBV28
d_gene: TRBD2
j_gene: TRBJ2-7
abundance: -
CDR3aa: CASSPGLAGGRAYEQYF
CDR3nt: TGTGCCAGCAGTCCAGGACTAGCGGGAGGCCGGGCCTACGAGCAGTACTTC

v_gene: TRBV5-6
d_gene: -
j_gene: TRBJ1-2
abundance: -
CDR3aa: CASSLFVTVEYGYTF
CDR3nt: TGTGCCAGCAGCTTGTTTGTTACAGTAGAATATGGCTACACCTTC

v_gene: TRBV4-1
d_gene: -
j_gene: TRBJ1-2
abundance: -
CDR3aa: CASSQEGYQGPNYGYTF
CDR3nt: TGCGCCAGCAGCCAAGAGGGTTACCAGGGTCCTAACTATGGCTACACCTTC

v_gene: TRBV7-3
d_gene: -
j_gene: TRBJ2-2
abundance: -
CDR3aa: CASSLVPTGELFF
CDR3nt: TGTGCCAGCAGCTTAGTTCCTACCGGGGAGCTGTTTTTT

v_gene: TRBV27
d_gene: TRBD1
j_gene: TRBJ1-4
abundance: -
CDR3aa: CASNRQGQGNEKLFF
CDR3nt: TGTGCCAGCAATCGACAGGGCCAAGGGAATGAAAAACTGTTTTTT

v_gene: TRBV30
d_gene: TRBD1
j_gene: TRBJ1-4
abundance: -
CDR3aa: CAWGGDRNEKLFF
CDR3nt: TGTGCCTGGGGGGGGGACAGAAATGAAAAACTGTTTTTT